Listed below are T cell receptor beta chains from one sample, sequenced in a study of blood T cell repertoires in COVID-19. Profiled with immunoSEQ multiplex PCR; TCRdb holds only in-frame clones, not every one. The data hold 150,000 to 250,000 clones, with 80% to 90% observed a single time. Sequenced material: PBMCs or T cells enriched from blood (not recorded which). The receptors were gathered from a man aged 35-49 years who had recovered from COVID-19. The CDR3 runs from the conserved cysteine through the conserved F or W. Fields, in order: clone size, CDR3 length, D gene, V gene, J gene, CDR3 protein, CDR3 DNA. The D gene is left open where the match is weak. Size is stated for part of the rows, as once, few or many counts, or as a class when the clone is expanded.

abundance: -; len: 16; d_gene: TRBD1; v_gene: TRBV29-1; j_gene: TRBJ1-2; CDR3aa: CSVEGLGTGGRYGYTF; CDR3nt: TGCAGCGTTGAAGGCCTCGGGACAGGGGGCAGGTATGGCTACACCTTC
abundance: -; len: 20; d_gene: TRBD2; v_gene: TRBV4-2; j_gene: TRBJ2-5; CDR3aa: CASSPIGRGTSSTIQETQYF; CDR3nt: TGTGCCAGCAGCCCGATCGGGAGGGGGACTAGCAGTACGATCCAAGAGACCCAGTACTTC
abundance: -; len: 13; d_gene: -; v_gene: TRBV6-5; j_gene: TRBJ2-1; CDR3aa: CASSTEGYNEQFF; CDR3nt: TGTGCCAGCAGTACGGAGGGGTACAATGAGCAGTTCTTC
abundance: -; len: 13; d_gene: -; v_gene: TRBV6-6; j_gene: TRBJ1-6; CDR3aa: CASSSTGISPLHF; CDR3nt: TGTGCCAGCAGTTCCACAGGGATTTCACCCCTCCACTTT
abundance: -; len: 15; d_gene: TRBD1; v_gene: TRBV29-1; j_gene: TRBJ1-2; CDR3aa: CSVAGTGLSRYGYTF; CDR3nt: TGCAGCGTTGCCGGGACAGGCCTCAGTCGATATGGCTACACCTTC
abundance: -; len: 15; d_gene: TRBD2; v_gene: TRBV5-4; j_gene: TRBJ2-3; CDR3aa: CASSSRGGSTDTQYF; CDR3nt: TGTGCCAGCAGCTCACGGGGGGGGAGCACAGATACGCAGTATTTT
abundance: -; len: 14; d_gene: -; v_gene: TRBV5-5; j_gene: TRBJ1-3; CDR3aa: CASSRVTGGNTIYF; CDR3nt: TGTGCCAGCAGCCGGGTCACAGGGGGAAACACCATATATTTT
abundance: -; len: 16; d_gene: -; v_gene: TRBV5-1; j_gene: TRBJ1-4; CDR3aa: CASSLNSQGTNEKLFF; CDR3nt: TGCGCCAGCAGCTTAAATTCACAGGGAACTAATGAAAAACTGTTTTTT
abundance: -; len: 13; d_gene: -; v_gene: TRBV5-1; j_gene: TRBJ1-1; CDR3aa: CASSGQQVAEAFF; CDR3nt: TGCGCCAGCTCGGGACAACAAGTCGCTGAAGCTTTCTTT
abundance: once; len: 15; d_gene: -; v_gene: TRBV28; j_gene: TRBJ2-1; CDR3aa: CAIHGLTGTYNEQFF; CDR3nt: TGTGCCATCCACGGACTTACGGGGACCTACAATGAGCAGTTCTTC
abundance: -; len: 16; d_gene: -; v_gene: TRBV7-8; j_gene: TRBJ1-3; CDR3aa: CASSPWEGASGNTIYF; CDR3nt: TGTGCCAGCAGCCCCTGGGAAGGGGCGTCTGGAAACACCATATATTTT
abundance: -; len: 18; d_gene: TRBD1; v_gene: TRBV7-2; j_gene: TRBJ1-5; CDR3aa: CASSSQPTGGLSNQPQHF; CDR3nt: TGTGCCAGCAGCTCCCAGCCGACAGGGGGCCTTAGCAATCAGCCCCAGCATTTT
abundance: -; len: 15; d_gene: TRBD1; v_gene: TRBV7-2; j_gene: TRBJ2-2; CDR3aa: CASSSGTGNTGELFF; CDR3nt: TGTGCCAGCAGCTCCGGGACAGGGAACACCGGGGAGCTGTTTTTT
abundance: once; len: 13; d_gene: TRBD1; v_gene: TRBV5-1; j_gene: TRBJ2-5; CDR3aa: CASSFDRGETQYF; CDR3nt: TGCGCCAGCAGCTTTGACAGGGGGGAGACCCAGTACTTC
abundance: -; len: 14; d_gene: -; v_gene: TRBV10-3; j_gene: TRBJ2-5; CDR3aa: CAISESGRAETQYF; CDR3nt: TGTGCCATCAGTGAGTCGGGCAGGGCTGAGACCCAGTACTTC
abundance: -; len: 14; d_gene: TRBD1; v_gene: TRBV7-2; j_gene: TRBJ2-7; CDR3aa: CASSSQQGAGEQYF; CDR3nt: TGTGCCAGCAGCTCTCAACAGGGGGCGGGTGAGCAGTACTTC
abundance: -; len: 14; d_gene: -; v_gene: TRBV6-6; j_gene: TRBJ1-6; CDR3aa: CASTVQGGNSPLHF; CDR3nt: TGTGCCAGCACCGTACAGGGAGGGAATTCACCCCTCCACTTT
abundance: -; len: 19; d_gene: TRBD1; v_gene: TRBV5-1; j_gene: TRBJ2-6; CDR3aa: CASRTLSGTGVTGANVLTF; CDR3nt: TGCGCCAGCAGAACACTTTCCGGGACAGGGGTAACTGGGGCCAACGTCCTGACTTTC
abundance: -; len: 15; d_gene: TRBD1; v_gene: TRBV18; j_gene: TRBJ1-2; CDR3aa: CASSPGDSLVYGYTF; CDR3nt: TGTGCCAGCTCACCGGGGGACAGCCTAGTCTATGGCTACACCTTC
abundance: -; len: 14; d_gene: -; v_gene: TRBV6-6; j_gene: TRBJ2-2; CDR3aa: CASSYSGLTGELFF; CDR3nt: TGTGCCAGCAGTTACTCGGGGCTCACCGGGGAGCTGTTTTTT
abundance: -; len: 14; d_gene: TRBD1; v_gene: TRBV6-5; j_gene: TRBJ1-1; CDR3aa: CASFRAQGDTEAFF; CDR3nt: TGTGCCAGCTTCCGGGCACAGGGGGACACTGAAGCTTTCTTT
abundance: -; len: 18; d_gene: -; v_gene: TRBV2; j_gene: TRBJ1-2; CDR3aa: CASSHGPRFLERGGGYTF; CDR3nt: TGTGCCAGCAGCCACGGCCCTAGATTCCTAGAGCGGGGTGGCGGCTACACCTTC
abundance: -; len: 17; d_gene: TRBD1; v_gene: TRBV7-3; j_gene: TRBJ2-2; CDR3aa: CASSLTPTGWNTGELFF; CDR3nt: TGTGCCAGCAGCTTAACTCCGACAGGGTGGAACACCGGGGAGCTGTTTTTT